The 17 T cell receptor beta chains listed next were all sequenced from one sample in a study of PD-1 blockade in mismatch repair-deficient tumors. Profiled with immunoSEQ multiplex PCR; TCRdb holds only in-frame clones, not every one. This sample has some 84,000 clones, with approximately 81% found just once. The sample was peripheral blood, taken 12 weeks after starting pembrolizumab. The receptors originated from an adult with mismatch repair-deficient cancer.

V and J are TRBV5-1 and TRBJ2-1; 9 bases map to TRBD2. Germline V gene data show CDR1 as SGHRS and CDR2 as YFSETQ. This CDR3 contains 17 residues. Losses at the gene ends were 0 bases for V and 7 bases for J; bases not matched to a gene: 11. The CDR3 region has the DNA TGCGCCAGCAGCTTGGCGGGGCTAGCGGGAACTCTGAATGAGCAGTTCTTC. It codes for CASSLAGLAGTLNEQFF.

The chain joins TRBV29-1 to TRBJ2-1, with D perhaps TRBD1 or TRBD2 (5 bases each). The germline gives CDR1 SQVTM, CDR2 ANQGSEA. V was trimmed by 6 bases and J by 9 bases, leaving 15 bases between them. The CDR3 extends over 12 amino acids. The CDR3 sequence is CSVAYGTLEQFF. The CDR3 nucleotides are TGCAGCGTGGCCTACGGGACGCTTGAGCAGTTCTTC.

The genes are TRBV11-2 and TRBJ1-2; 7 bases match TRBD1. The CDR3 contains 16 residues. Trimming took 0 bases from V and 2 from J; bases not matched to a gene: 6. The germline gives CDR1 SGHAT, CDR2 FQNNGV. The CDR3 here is CASSLDRTGENYGYTF. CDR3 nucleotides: TGTGCCAGCAGCTTAGATCGGACAGGAGAAAACTATGGCTACACCTTC.

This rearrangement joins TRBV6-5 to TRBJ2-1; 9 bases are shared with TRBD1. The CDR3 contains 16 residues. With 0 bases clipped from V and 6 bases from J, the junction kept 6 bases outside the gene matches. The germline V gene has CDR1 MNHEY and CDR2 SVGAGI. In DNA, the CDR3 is TGTGCCAGCAGTTACTCGAGGACAGGGGTCATCAATGAGCAGTTCTTC. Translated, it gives CASSYSRTGVINEQFF.

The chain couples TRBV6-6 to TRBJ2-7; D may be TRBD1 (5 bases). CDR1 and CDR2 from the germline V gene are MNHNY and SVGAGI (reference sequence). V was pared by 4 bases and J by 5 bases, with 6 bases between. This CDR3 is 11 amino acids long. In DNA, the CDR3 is TGTGCCAGCAGTTTCAGGGACGAGCAGTACTTC. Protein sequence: CASSFRDEQYF.

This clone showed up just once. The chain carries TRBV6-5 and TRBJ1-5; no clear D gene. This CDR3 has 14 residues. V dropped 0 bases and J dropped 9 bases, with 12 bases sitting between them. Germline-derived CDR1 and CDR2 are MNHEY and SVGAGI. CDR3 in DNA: TGTGCCAGCAGTTACTCAGGCGGGTTTGGGCCCCAGCATTTT. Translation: CASSYSGGFGPQHF.

This CDR3 reads CASSFLGMNTEAFF. For the CDR3, the DNA is TGTGCCAGCAGCTTTCTCGGAATGAACACTGAAGCTTTCTTT. This rearrangement joins TRBV11-2 to TRBJ1-1; D is unclear. From germline, CDR1 is SGHAT and CDR2 FQNNGV. Trimming shortened V by 3 bases and J by 0 bases, and 8 bases separated the two germline ends. This CDR3 is built from 14 residues.

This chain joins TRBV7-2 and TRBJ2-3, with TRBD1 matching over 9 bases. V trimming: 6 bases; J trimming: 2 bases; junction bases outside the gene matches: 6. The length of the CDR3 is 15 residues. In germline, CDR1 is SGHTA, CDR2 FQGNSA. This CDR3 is CASRPTGGVTDTQYF. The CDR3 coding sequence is TGTGCCAGCAGGCCGACAGGGGGGGTCACAGATACGCAGTATTTT.

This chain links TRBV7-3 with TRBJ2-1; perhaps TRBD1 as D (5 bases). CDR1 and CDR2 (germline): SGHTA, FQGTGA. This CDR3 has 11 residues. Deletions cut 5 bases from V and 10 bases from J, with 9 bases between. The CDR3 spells CASSGGQEQFF. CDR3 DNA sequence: TGTGCCAGCAGCGGCGGACAAGAGCAGTTCTTC.

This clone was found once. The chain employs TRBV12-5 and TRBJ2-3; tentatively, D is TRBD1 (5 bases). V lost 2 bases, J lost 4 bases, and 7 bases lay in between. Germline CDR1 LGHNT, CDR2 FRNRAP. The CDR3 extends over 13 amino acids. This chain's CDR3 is CASGLQGADTQYF. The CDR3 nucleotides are TGTGCTAGTGGTTTGCAAGGGGCAGATACGCAGTATTTT.

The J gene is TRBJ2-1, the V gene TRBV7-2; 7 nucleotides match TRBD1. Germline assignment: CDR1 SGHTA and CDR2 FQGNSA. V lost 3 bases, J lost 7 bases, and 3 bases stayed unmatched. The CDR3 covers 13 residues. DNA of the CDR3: TGTGCCAGCAGCTTTCTACAGGGGAATGAGCAGTTCTTC. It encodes CASSFLQGNEQFF.

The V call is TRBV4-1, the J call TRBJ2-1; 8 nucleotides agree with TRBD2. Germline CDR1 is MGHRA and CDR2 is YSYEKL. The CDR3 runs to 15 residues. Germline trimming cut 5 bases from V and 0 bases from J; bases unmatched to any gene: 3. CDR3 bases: TGCGCCAGCAGCACAGGGACTAGCTCCTACAATGAGCAGTTCTTC. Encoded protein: CASSTGTSSYNEQFF.

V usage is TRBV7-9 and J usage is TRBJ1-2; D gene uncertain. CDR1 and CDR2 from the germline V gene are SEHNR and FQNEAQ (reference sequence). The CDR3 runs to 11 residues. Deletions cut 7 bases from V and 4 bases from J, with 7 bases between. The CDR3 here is CASTQVYGYTF. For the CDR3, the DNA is TGTGCCAGCACCCAGGTCTATGGCTACACCTTC.

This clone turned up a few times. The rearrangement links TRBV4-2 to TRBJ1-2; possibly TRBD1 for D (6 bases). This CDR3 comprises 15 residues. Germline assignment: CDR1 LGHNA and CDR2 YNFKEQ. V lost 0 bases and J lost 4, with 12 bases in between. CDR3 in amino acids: CASSQDSDRSYGYTF. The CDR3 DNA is TGTGCCAGCAGCCAAGACTCGGACAGATCCTATGGCTACACCTTC.

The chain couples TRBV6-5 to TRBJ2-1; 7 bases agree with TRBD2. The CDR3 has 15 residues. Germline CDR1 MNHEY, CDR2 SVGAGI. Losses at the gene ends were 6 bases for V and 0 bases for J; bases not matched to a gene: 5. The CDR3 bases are TGTGCCAGCAGCGCCGAGCGGGGCTCCTACAATGAGCAGTTCTTC. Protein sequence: CASSAERGSYNEQFF.

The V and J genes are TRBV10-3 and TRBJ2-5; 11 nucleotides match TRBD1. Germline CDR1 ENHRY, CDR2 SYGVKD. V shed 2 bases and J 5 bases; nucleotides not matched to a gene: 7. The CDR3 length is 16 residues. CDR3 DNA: TGTGCCATCAGTGAGACGTGGACAGGGGGCCGGGAGACCCAGTACTTC. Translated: CAISETWTGGRETQYF.

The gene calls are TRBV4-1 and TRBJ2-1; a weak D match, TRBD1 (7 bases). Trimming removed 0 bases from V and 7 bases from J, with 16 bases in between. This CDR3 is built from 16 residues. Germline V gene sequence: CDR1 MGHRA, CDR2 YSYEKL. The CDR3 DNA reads TGCGCCAGCAGCCAAGAAGAAAGGGCAGGGGGGAATGAGCAGTTCTTC. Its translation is CASSQEERAGGNEQFF.